This T cell receptor (beta chain) was captured in a study of blood T cell repertoires in COVID-19. This CDR3 contains 15 residues. J was trimmed by 2 bases and V by 4 bases; bases with no gene match: 3. The germline V gene has CDR1 SGHNT and CDR2 YENEEA. Clones were sequenced by immunoSEQ multiplex PCR, and TCRdb holds only the in-frame ones, with some missing. The table includes under 90,000 clones, about 68% detected once. This clonotype originated in a man aged 45-60 years with active or convalescent COVID-19. The genes are TRBV11-3 and TRBJ2-7, with 12 positions matching TRBD2. Sequenced input: peripheral blood. CDR3 in DNA: TGTGCCAGCAGCTCCGGACTAGCGGGGCCCTACGAGCAGTACTTC. It translates to CASSSGLAGPYEQYF.